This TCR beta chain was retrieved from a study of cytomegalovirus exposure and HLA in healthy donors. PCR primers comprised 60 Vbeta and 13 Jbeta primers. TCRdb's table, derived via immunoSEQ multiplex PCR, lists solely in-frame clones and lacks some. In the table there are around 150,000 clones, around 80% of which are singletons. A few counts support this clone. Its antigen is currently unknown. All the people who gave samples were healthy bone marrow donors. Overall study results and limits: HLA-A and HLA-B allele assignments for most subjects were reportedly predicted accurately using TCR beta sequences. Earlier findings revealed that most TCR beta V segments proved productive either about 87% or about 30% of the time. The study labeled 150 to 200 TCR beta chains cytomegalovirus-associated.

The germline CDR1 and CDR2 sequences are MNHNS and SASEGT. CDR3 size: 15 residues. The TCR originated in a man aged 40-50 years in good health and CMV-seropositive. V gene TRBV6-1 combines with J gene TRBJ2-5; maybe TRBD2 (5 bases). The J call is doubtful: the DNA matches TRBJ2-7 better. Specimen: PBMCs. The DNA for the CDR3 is TGTGCCAGCAGTGATCGGGGTAAGGTTGCCGGCGAGCAGTACTTC. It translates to CASSDRGKVAGEQYF.